This T cell receptor beta chain was retrieved from a study of cytomegalovirus exposure and HLA in healthy donors. Study outcomes and limitations: Per published reports, the classifier diagnosed cytomegalovirus status with high specificity and sensitivity. A list of around 150 TCR beta chains associated with cytomegalovirus was given. Most TCR sequences proved rare, with some public TCRs found in many donors.

Note on this clone: Its antigen is currently unknown.

V lost 6 bases and J 1 base, leaving 13 bases between the germline ends. Germline CDR1 MNHEY, CDR2 SMNVEV (reference sequence). The CDR3 contains 15 residues. The donors were part of the validation cohort of roughly 110 subjects. That cohort was separate from the first cohort, which comprised about 730 subjects. The data were produced by immunoSEQ multiplex PCR, yet TCRdb's version contains in-frame clones alone and is incomplete. The sample lists roughly 250,000 clones; roughly 90% were seen once. The source of this sequence is a woman between 18 and 29 years old in good health and CMV-seronegative. The rearrangement joins TRBV27 to TRBJ2-4, with D hard to call. Source material: PBMCs. The DNA for the CDR3 is TGTGCCAGCAGCCAGGTGGGCATGGCCAAAAACATTCAGTACTTC. It specifies CASSQVGMAKNIQYF.